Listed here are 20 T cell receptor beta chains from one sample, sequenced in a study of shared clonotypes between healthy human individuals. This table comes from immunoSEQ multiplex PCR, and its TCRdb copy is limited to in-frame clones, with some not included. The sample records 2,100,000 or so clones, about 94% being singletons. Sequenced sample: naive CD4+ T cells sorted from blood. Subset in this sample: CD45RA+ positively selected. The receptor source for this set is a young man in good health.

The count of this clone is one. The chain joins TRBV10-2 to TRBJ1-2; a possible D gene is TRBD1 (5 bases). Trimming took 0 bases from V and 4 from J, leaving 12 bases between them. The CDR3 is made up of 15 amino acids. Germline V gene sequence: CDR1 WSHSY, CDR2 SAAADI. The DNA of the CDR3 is TGCGCCAGCAGTGAGTCGGCAGGGCTCCGCTATGGCTACACCTTC. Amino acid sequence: CASSESAGLRYGYTF.

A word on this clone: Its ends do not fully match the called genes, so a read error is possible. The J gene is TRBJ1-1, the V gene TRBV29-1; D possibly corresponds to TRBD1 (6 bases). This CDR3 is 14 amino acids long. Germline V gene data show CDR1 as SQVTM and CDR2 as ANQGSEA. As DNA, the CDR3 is TGCAGCGCCAAGGCAGGGGTAGCCTCCACTAAAGCTTTCTTT. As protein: CSAKAGVASTKAFF.

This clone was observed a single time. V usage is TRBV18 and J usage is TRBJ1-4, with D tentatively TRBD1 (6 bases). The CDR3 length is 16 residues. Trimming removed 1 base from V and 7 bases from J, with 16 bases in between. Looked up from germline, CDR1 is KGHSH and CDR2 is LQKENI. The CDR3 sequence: CASSPRPGGSSEKLFF. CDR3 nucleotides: TGTGCCAGCTCACCACGGCCGGGGGGCTCTTCTGAAAAACTGTTTTTT. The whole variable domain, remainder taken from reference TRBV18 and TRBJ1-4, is NAGVMQNPRHLVRRRGQEARLRCSPMKGHSHVYWYRQLPEEGLKFMVYLQKENIIDESGMPKERFSAEFPKEGPSILRIQQVVRGDSAAYFCASSPRPGGSSEKLFFGSGTQLSVL.

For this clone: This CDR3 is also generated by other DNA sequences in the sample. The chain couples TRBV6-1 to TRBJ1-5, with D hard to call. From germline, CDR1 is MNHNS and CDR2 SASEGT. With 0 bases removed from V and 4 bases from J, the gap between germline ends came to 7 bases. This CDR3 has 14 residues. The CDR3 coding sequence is TGTGCCAGCAGTGAAGCGTGGGGAAATCAGCCCCAGCATTTT. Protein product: CASSEAWGNQPQHF.

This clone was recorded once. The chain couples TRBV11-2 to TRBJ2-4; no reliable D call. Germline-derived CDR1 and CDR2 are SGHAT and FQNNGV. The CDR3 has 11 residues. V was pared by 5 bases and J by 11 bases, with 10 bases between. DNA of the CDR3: TGTGCCAGCAGCAAAAGCGTGGTTCAGTACTTC. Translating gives CASSKSVVQYF.

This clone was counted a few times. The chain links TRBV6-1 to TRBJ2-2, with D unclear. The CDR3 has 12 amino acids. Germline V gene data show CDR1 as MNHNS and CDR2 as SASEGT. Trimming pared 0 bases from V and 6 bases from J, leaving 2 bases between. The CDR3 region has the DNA TGTGCCAGCAGTGAAGCCCCCGGGGAGCTGTTTTTT. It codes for CASSEAPGELFF.

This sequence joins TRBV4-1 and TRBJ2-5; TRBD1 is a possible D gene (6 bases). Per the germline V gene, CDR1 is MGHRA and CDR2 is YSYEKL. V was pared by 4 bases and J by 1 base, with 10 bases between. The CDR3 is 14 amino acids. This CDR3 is CASSRPDSQETQYF. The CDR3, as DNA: TGCGCCAGCAGCCGACCGGACAGCCAAGAGACCCAGTACTTC.

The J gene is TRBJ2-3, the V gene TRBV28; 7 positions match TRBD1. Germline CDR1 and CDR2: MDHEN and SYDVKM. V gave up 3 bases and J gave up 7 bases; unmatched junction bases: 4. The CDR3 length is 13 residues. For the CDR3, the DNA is TGTGCCAGCAGTTTTCGGGACAGTTATACGCAGTATTTT. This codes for CASSFRDSYTQYF.

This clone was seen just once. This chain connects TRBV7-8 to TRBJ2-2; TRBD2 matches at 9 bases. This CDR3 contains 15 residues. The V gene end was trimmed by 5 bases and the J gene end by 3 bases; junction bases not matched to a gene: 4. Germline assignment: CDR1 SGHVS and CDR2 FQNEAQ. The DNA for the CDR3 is TGTGCCAGCAGCCCGGGGACTAGCTACACCGGGGAGCTGTTTTTT. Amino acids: CASSPGTSYTGELFF.

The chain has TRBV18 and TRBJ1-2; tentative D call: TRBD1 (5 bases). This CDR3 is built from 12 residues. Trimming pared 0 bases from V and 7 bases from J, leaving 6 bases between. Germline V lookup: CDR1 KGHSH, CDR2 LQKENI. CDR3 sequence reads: CASSPPQGGYTF. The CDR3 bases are TGTGCCAGCTCACCACCCCAGGGTGGCTACACCTTC. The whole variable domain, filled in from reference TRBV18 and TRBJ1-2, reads NAGVMQNPRHLVRRRGQEARLRCSPMKGHSHVYWYRQLPEEGLKFMVYLQKENIIDESGMPKERFSAEFPKEGPSILRIQQVVRGDSAAYFCASSPPQGGYTFGSGTRLTVV.

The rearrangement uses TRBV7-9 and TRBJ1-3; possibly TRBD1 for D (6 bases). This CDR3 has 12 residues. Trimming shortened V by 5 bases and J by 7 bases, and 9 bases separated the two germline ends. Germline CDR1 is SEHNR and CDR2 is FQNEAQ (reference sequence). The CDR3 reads CASSATGNTIYF. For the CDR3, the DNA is TGTGCCAGCAGCGCTACAGGGAACACCATATATTTT.

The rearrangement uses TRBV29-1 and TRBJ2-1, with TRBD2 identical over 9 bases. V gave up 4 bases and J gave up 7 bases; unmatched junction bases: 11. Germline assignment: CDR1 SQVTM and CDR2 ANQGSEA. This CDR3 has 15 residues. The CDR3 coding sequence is TGCAGCGTTGGCGGGGGGGCAGGAGTTGGTAATGAGCAGTTCTTC. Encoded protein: CSVGGGAGVGNEQFF.

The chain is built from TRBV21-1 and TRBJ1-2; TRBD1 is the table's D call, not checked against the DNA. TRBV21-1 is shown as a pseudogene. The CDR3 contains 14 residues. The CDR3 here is CARTPGRPNYGYTF. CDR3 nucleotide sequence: TGTGCAAGAACGCCAGGCAGACCTAACTATGGCTACACCTTC.

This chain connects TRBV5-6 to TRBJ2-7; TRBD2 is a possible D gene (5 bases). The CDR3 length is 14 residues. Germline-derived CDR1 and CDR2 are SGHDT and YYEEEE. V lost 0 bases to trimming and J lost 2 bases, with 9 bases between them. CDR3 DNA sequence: TGTGCCAGCAGCTTGGTCGGGGAAACCTACGAGCAGTACTTC. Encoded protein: CASSLVGETYEQYF.

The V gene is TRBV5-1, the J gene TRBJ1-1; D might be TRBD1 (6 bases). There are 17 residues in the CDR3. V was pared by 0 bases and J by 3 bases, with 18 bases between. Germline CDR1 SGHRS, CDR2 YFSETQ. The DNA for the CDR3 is TGCGCCAGCAGCTTGGCCGATTCTACCGGGGGCTACACTGAAGCTTTCTTT. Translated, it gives CASSLADSTGGYTEAFF.

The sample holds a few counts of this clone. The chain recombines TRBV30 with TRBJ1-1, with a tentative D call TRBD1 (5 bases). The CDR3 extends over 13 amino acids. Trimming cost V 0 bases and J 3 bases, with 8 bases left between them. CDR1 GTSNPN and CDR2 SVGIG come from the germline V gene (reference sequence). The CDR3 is CAWSVQGHTEAFF. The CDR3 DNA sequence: TGTGCCTGGAGTGTGCAGGGACACACTGAAGCTTTCTTT.

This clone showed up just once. CDR3 in amino acids: CASSIDGAYGYTF. As DNA, the CDR3 is TGTGCCAGCAGTATTGACGGGGCCTATGGCTACACCTTC. The chain joins TRBV2 to TRBJ1-2, with D possibly matching TRBD1 (5 bases). The CDR3 contains 13 residues. Germline V CDR1 and CDR2: SNHLY, FYNNEI. V lost 5 bases, J lost 4 bases, and 11 bases lay in between.

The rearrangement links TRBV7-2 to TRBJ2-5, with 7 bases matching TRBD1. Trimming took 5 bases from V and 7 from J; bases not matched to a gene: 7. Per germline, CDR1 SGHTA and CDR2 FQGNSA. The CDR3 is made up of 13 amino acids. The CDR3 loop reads CASSVPGQTTQYF. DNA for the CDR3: TGTGCCAGCAGCGTTCCGGGACAGACGACCCAGTACTTC. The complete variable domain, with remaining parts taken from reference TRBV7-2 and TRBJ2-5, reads GAGVSQSPSNKVTEKGKDVELRCDPISGHTALYWYRQSLGQGLEFLIYFQGNSAPDKSGLPSDRFSAERTGGSVSTLTIQRTQQEDSAVYLCASSVPGQTTQYFGPGTRLLVL.

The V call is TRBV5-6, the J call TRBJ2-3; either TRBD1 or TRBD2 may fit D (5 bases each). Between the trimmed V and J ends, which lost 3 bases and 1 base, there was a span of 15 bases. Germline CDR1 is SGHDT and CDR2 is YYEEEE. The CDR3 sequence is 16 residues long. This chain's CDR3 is CASSWGNMWGTDTQYF. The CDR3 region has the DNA TGTGCCAGCAGCTGGGGGAACATGTGGGGCACAGATACGCAGTATTTT.

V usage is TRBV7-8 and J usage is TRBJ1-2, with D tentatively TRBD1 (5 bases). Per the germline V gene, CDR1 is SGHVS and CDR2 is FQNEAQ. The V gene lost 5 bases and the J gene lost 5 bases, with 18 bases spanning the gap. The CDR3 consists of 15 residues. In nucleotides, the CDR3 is TGTGCCAGCAGCCCTAGGGACCGAACCACATATGGCTACACCTTC. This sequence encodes CASSPRDRTTYGYTF.